This T cell receptor (beta chain) was documented in a study of shared clonotypes between healthy human individuals. Some clones are missing from TCRdb's copy, which holds only in-frame ones; the method was immunoSEQ multiplex PCR. This table has a few hundred thousand clones, just over 95% appearing once. The TCR sequence derives from a man aged 25 to 40 in good health. Sequencing was done on a sample of memory CD8+ T cells sorted from blood. Indicated subset: CD45RO+ cells pooled with CCR7-negative TemRA cells.

Written as DNA, the CDR3 is TGTGCCACCAGCTCCGACAGGTCCTACGAGCAGTACTTC. The encoded protein is CATSSDRSYEQYF. The chain couples TRBV15 to TRBJ2-7, with a weak D call TRBD1 (6 bases). Germline V CDR1 and CDR2: LNHNV, YYDKDF (reference sequence). This CDR3 comprises 13 residues. Trimming cost V 5 bases and J 1 base, with 9 bases left between them. Drawing the rest from reference TRBV15 and TRBJ2-7, the complete variable domain is DAMVIQNPRYQVTQFGKPVTLSCSQTLNHNVMYWYQQKSSQAPKLLFHYYDKDFNNEADTPDNFQSRRPNTSFCFLDIRSPGLGDTAMYLCATSSDRSYEQYFGPGTRLTVT.